The 3 T cell receptor beta chains reported below all come from one sample, sequenced in a study of human thymus T cells. Some clones are missing from TCRdb's copy, which holds only in-frame ones; the method was immunoSEQ multiplex PCR. The sample consists of tens of thousands of clones, roughly 94% of them appearing once. The specimen was blood. Source of these receptors: a boy in the first two years of life with a congenital heart defect but otherwise immunologically healthy.

The J gene is TRBJ1-2, the V gene TRBV7-2; TRBD1 might be the D (6 bases). The germline gives CDR1 SGHTA, CDR2 FQGNSA. The CDR3 runs 15 residues. The germline V and J ends were trimmed by 6 bases and 2 bases, with 16 bases remaining between them. The CDR3 reads CASSSRGGANYGYTF. The CDR3 DNA follows: TGTGCCAGCAGTAGTCGGGGGGGCGCGAACTATGGCTACACCTTC.

The chain has TRBV4-1 and TRBJ2-4; TRBD1 matches 9 bases. J gave up 8 bases and V 0 bases, and 5 bases lay outside the gene matches. Germline values: CDR1 MGHRA, CDR2 YSYEKL. This CDR3 comprises 15 residues. CDR3 sequence reads: CASSQEQGAKDIQYF. As DNA, the CDR3 is TGCGCCAGCAGCCAAGAACAGGGGGCGAAAGACATTCAGTACTTC.

J is TRBJ2-5 and V is TRBV9, with unresolved D. Germline V gene sequence: CDR1 SGDLS, CDR2 YYNGEE. CDR3 length equals 14 residues. Trimming removed 1 base from V and 7 bases from J, with 14 bases in between. As DNA, the CDR3 is TGTGCCAGCAGCGTAAGGCCAACGGTAGGGACCCAGTACTTC. It encodes CASSVRPTVGTQYF. The variable domain in full, with the rest retrieved from reference TRBV9 and TRBJ2-5, is DSGVTQTPKHLITATGQRVTLRCSPRSGDLSVYWYQQSLDQGLQFLIQYYNGEERAKGNILERFSAQQFPDLHSELNLSSLELGDSALYFCASSVRPTVGTQYFGPGTRLLVL.